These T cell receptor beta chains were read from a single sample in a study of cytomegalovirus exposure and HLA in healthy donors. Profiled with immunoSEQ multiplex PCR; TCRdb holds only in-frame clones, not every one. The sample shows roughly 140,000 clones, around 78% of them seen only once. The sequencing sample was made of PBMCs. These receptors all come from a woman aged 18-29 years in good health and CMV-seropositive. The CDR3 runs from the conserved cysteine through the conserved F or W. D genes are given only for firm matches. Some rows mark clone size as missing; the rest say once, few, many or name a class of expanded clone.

CDR3 protein: CASSPRMGSGSNYGYTF
CDR3 DNA: TGCGCCAGCAGCCCAAGAATGGGCTCTGGATCTAACTATGGCTACACCTTC
D gene: -
V gene: TRBV5-1
clone size: few
J gene: TRBJ1-2

CDR3 protein: CASSSPGYEQYF
CDR3 DNA: TGTGCCAGCAGTTCGCCAGGGTACGAGCAGTACTTC
D gene: -
V gene: TRBV6-6
clone size: -
J gene: TRBJ2-7

CDR3 protein: CASSGNSRTDTQYF
CDR3 DNA: TGTGCCAGCAGTGGGAACAGCCGCACAGATACGCAGTATTTT
D gene: -
V gene: TRBV2
clone size: -
J gene: TRBJ2-3

CDR3 protein: CASSFPGQGYTGELFF
CDR3 DNA: TGTGCCAGCAGTTTCCCGGGACAGGGGTACACCGGGGAGCTGTTTTTT
D gene: TRBD1
V gene: TRBV28
clone size: -
J gene: TRBJ2-2

CDR3 protein: CASSLSTGQGFGYTF
CDR3 DNA: TGTGCCAGCAGTTTATCGACGGGACAGGGTTTTGGCTACACCTTC
D gene: TRBD1
V gene: TRBV27
clone size: -
J gene: TRBJ1-2

CDR3 protein: CASSAQGVSGLSAKNIQYF
CDR3 DNA: TGCGCCAGCAGCGCACAGGGGGTTTCGGGCTTGTCAGCCAAAAACATTCAGTACTTC
D gene: TRBD1
V gene: TRBV5-1
clone size: -
J gene: TRBJ2-4

CDR3 protein: CAWRQGNPEAFF
CDR3 DNA: TGTGCCTGGAGACAGGGAAATCCTGAAGCTTTCTTT
D gene: -
V gene: TRBV30
clone size: once
J gene: TRBJ1-1

CDR3 protein: CASSFAQDYEQYF
CDR3 DNA: TGTGCCAGCAGTTTTGCGCAAGACTACGAGCAGTACTTC
D gene: -
V gene: TRBV28
clone size: -
J gene: TRBJ2-7

CDR3 protein: CASSLQGLDEQFF
CDR3 DNA: TGTGCCAGCAGCCTCCAGGGTCTCGATGAGCAGTTCTTC
D gene: -
V gene: TRBV7-9
clone size: -
J gene: TRBJ2-1

CDR3 protein: CASGGSQGRLGEKLFF
CDR3 DNA: TGTGCCAGTGGCGGGTCACAGGGACGGCTGGGGGAAAAACTGTTTTTT
D gene: -
V gene: TRBV28
clone size: -
J gene: TRBJ1-4

CDR3 protein: CASSVTDRGHSTGELFF
CDR3 DNA: TGTGCCAGCAGCGTCACGGACAGGGGGCATAGCACCGGGGAGCTGTTTTTT
D gene: TRBD1
V gene: TRBV9
clone size: once
J gene: TRBJ2-2

CDR3 protein: CASSLGGSGGGEQYF
CDR3 DNA: TGTGCCAGCAGCTTAGGGGGTAGCGGGGGAGGGGAGCAGTACTTC
D gene: TRBD2
V gene: TRBV7-2
clone size: few
J gene: TRBJ2-7

CDR3 protein: CASSARGEGYGYTF
CDR3 DNA: TGTGCCAGCAGCGCGCGGGGGGAGGGCTATGGCTACACCTTC
D gene: -
V gene: TRBV7-9
clone size: -
J gene: TRBJ1-2

CDR3 protein: CASSLAGDVGYEQYF
CDR3 DNA: TGTGCCAGCAGCTTGGCAGGGGACGTCGGGTACGAGCAGTACTTC
D gene: -
V gene: TRBV5-6
clone size: few
J gene: TRBJ2-7

CDR3 protein: CASSDWGQRTDTQYF
CDR3 DNA: TGCGCCAGCAGTGACTGGGGCCAGCGCACAGATACGCAGTATTTT
D gene: -
V gene: TRBV10-1
clone size: -
J gene: TRBJ2-3

CDR3 protein: CASSHIQRGISEKLFF
CDR3 DNA: TGCGCCAGCAGCCACATTCAACGAGGTATAAGTGAAAAACTGTTTTTT
D gene: -
V gene: TRBV4-1
clone size: few
J gene: TRBJ1-4

CDR3 protein: CASSIAVYRISSGANVLTF
CDR3 DNA: TGTGCCAGTAGTATAGCGGTGTACAGAATATCCTCTGGGGCCAACGTCCTGACTTTC
D gene: -
V gene: TRBV19
clone size: -
J gene: TRBJ2-6

CDR3 protein: CASSQAFGAGGQDTQYF
CDR3 DNA: TGCGCCAGCAGCCAAGCCTTCGGGGCGGGGGGGCAAGATACGCAGTATTTT
D gene: TRBD2
V gene: TRBV4-1
clone size: -
J gene: TRBJ2-3

CDR3 protein: CASVRRAQSEAFF
CDR3 DNA: TGTGCCAGCGTCCGGAGGGCCCAGTCTGAAGCTTTCTTT
D gene: -
V gene: TRBV28
clone size: once
J gene: TRBJ1-1

CDR3 protein: CASSLASSGGPLNYGYTF
CDR3 DNA: TGCGCCAGCAGCTTGGCCTCATCGGGGGGACCGCTAAACTATGGCTACACCTTC
D gene: -
V gene: TRBV5-1
clone size: -
J gene: TRBJ1-2

CDR3 protein: CASSQGLAGGDTQYF
CDR3 DNA: TGCGCCAGCAGCCAAGGACTAGCGGGGGGGGATACGCAGTATTTT
D gene: TRBD2
V gene: TRBV4-3
clone size: -
J gene: TRBJ2-3

CDR3 protein: CASSDLTRGIADTQYF
CDR3 DNA: TGTGCCAGCAGTGACCTGACAAGGGGGATCGCAGATACGCAGTATTTT
D gene: -
V gene: TRBV9
clone size: -
J gene: TRBJ2-3

CDR3 protein: CASSVGQGATNEKLFF
CDR3 DNA: TGTGCCAGCAGCGTCGGACAGGGGGCAACTAATGAAAAACTGTTTTTT
D gene: TRBD1
V gene: TRBV7-2
clone size: -
J gene: TRBJ1-4

CDR3 protein: CSVSVGAGTEAFF
CDR3 DNA: TGCAGCGTCTCCGTGGGGGCAGGGACTGAAGCTTTCTTT
D gene: -
V gene: TRBV29-1
clone size: -
J gene: TRBJ1-1

CDR3 protein: CASTDRGYNEQFF
CDR3 DNA: TGTGCCAGCACTGACAGAGGGTACAATGAGCAGTTCTTC
D gene: -
V gene: TRBV6-1
clone size: -
J gene: TRBJ2-1

CDR3 protein: CASSQGFRGEQYF
CDR3 DNA: TGTGCCAGCAGCCAAGGGTTTAGGGGGGAGCAGTACTTC
D gene: -
V gene: TRBV14
clone size: -
J gene: TRBJ2-7

CDR3 protein: CASYSNIGRSYGYTF
CDR3 DNA: TGTGCCAGCTACTCGAATATAGGGAGAAGCTATGGCTACACCTTC
D gene: -
V gene: TRBV28
clone size: -
J gene: TRBJ1-2

CDR3 protein: CASSKADLDLTNYGYTF
CDR3 DNA: TGTGCCAGCAGCAAAGCCGACCTAGACTTAACTAACTATGGCTACACCTTC
D gene: -
V gene: TRBV21-1
clone size: once
J gene: TRBJ1-2

CDR3 protein: CASLAPGREYGYTF
CDR3 DNA: TGTGCCAGCTTGGCGCCCGGGCGGGAGTATGGCTACACCTTC
D gene: -
V gene: TRBV6-1
clone size: -
J gene: TRBJ1-2

CDR3 protein: CASSHRGTGVGSGANVLTF
CDR3 DNA: TGTGCCAGCAGCCACCGGGGGACAGGGGTGGGCTCTGGGGCCAACGTCCTGACTTTC
D gene: TRBD1
V gene: TRBV27
clone size: -
J gene: TRBJ2-6

CDR3 protein: CATSRRTGDEQYF
CDR3 DNA: TGTGCCACCAGCAGAAGGACAGGGGACGAGCAGTACTTC
D gene: TRBD1
V gene: TRBV15
clone size: -
J gene: TRBJ2-7

CDR3 protein: CASSQVAGSEFF
CDR3 DNA: TGCGCCAGCAGCCAAGTAGCCGGCAGCGAGTTCTTC
D gene: -
V gene: TRBV4-3
clone size: -
J gene: TRBJ2-1

CDR3 protein: CASTRDSTGMRQFF
CDR3 DNA: TGTGCCAGCACCCGTGACTCGACGGGAATGAGGCAGTTCTTC
D gene: -
V gene: TRBV5-6
clone size: once
J gene: TRBJ2-1

CDR3 protein: CASSPAVLYNSPLHF
CDR3 DNA: TGTGCCAGCTCACCAGCGGTACTCTATAATTCACCCCTCCACTTT
D gene: -
V gene: TRBV18
clone size: -
J gene: TRBJ1-6

CDR3 protein: CSVVRTGILGEKLFF
CDR3 DNA: TGCAGCGTTGTCAGGACAGGGATTCTCGGTGAAAAACTGTTTTTT
D gene: TRBD1
V gene: TRBV29-1
clone size: few
J gene: TRBJ1-4

CDR3 protein: CASSFLYEQYF
CDR3 DNA: TGCGCTAGCAGCTTTTTATACGAGCAGTACTTC
D gene: -
V gene: TRBV5-1
clone size: -
J gene: TRBJ2-7

CDR3 protein: CASSLNPGQQTTDTQYF
CDR3 DNA: TGCGCCAGCAGCTTGAATCCGGGACAGCAGACCACAGATACGCAGTATTTT
D gene: TRBD1
V gene: TRBV5-1
clone size: -
J gene: TRBJ2-3

CDR3 protein: CASSDAGSWGANVLTF
CDR3 DNA: TGTGCCAGCAGTGACGCAGGATCTTGGGGGGCCAACGTCCTGACTTTC
D gene: -
V gene: TRBV25-1
clone size: once
J gene: TRBJ2-6